This TCR beta chain comes out of a study of blood T cell repertoires in COVID-19. Study overall: Acute-phase and convalescent COVID-19 samples originated in the United States, Italy and Spain. PBMCs, B-cell-depleted T cells, or T cells were the source of the cDNA or gDNA that made up the material.

Trimming pared 2 bases from V and 5 bases from J, leaving 15 bases between. This CDR3 region has 15 residues. CDR1 and CDR2 (germline): SGHTA, FQGNSA. How the authors handled the data: It was from reference gene primer amplification that nucleated cell counts were estimated. The assay was immunoSEQ multiplex PCR, and TCRdb's table has in-frame clones only and misses some. V and J calls plus clone size are reproduced from that table; the DNA served to infer D and trimming. The sample lists about 300,000 clones; 88% were seen once. The chain carries TRBV7-2 and TRBJ2-5; tentative D call: TRBD2 (6 bases). The clonotype originates from a young woman who had recovered from COVID-19. The sample comprised peripheral blood. The CDR3 region has the DNA TGTGCCAGCAGCTTAAATTCGGGGGTGGAGGAGACCCAGTACTTC. This translates into CASSLNSGVEETQYF.